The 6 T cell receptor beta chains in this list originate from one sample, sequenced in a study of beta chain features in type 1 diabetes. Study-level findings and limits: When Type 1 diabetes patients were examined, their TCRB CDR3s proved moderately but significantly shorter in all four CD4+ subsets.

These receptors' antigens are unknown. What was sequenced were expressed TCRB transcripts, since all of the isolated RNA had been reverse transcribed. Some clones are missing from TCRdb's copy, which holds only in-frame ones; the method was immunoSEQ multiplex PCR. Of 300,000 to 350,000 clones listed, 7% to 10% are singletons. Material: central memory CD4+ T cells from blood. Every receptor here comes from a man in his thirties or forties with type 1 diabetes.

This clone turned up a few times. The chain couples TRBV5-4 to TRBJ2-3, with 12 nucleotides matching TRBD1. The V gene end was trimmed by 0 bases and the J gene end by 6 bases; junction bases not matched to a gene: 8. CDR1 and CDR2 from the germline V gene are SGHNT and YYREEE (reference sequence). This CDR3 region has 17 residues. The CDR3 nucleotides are TGTGCCAGCAGCTTGGCTCCGGGACAGGGGGCTACCGATACGCAGTATTTT. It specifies CASSLAPGQGATDTQYF.

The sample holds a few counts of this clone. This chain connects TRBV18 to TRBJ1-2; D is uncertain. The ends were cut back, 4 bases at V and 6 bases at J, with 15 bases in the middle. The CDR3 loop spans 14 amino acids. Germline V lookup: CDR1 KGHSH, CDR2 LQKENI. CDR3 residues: CASSLLLWADGYTF. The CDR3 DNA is TGTGCCAGCTCACTCCTTTTGTGGGCGGATGGCTACACCTTC. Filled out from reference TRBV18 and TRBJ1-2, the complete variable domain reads NAGVMQNPRHLVRRRGQEARLRCSPMKGHSHVYWYRQLPEEGLKFMVYLQKENIIDESGMPKERFSAEFPKEGPSILRIQQVVRGDSAAYFCASSLLLWADGYTFGSGTRLTVV.

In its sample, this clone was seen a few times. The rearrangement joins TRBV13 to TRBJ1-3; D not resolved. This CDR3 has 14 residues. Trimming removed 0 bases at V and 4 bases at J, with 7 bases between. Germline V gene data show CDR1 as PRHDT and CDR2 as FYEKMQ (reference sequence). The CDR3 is CASSLGGRGNTIYF. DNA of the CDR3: TGTGCCAGCAGCTTAGGAGGGAGAGGAAACACCATATATTTT.

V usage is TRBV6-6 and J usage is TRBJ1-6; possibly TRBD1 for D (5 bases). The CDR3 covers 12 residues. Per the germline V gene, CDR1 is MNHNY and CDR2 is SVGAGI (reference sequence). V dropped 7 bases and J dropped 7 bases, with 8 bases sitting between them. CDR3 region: CASTGSNSPLHF. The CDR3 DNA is TGTGCCAGCACAGGGTCCAATTCACCCCTCCACTTT.

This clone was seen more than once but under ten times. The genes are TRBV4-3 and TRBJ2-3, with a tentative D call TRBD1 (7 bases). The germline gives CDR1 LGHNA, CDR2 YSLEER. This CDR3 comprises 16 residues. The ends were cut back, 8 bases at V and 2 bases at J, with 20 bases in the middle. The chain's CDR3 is CASSIVTGTYTDTQYF. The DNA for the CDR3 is TGCGCCAGCTCCATTGTGACAGGGACTTACACAGATACGCAGTATTTT.

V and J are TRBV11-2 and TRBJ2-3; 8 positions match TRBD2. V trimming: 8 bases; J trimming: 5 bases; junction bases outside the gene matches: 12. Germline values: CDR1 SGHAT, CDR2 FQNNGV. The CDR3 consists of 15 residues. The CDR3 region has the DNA TGTGCCAGCGCTTCCGTAGCGGGGCAGGGAGATACGCAGTATTTT. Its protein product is CASASVAGQGDTQYF.